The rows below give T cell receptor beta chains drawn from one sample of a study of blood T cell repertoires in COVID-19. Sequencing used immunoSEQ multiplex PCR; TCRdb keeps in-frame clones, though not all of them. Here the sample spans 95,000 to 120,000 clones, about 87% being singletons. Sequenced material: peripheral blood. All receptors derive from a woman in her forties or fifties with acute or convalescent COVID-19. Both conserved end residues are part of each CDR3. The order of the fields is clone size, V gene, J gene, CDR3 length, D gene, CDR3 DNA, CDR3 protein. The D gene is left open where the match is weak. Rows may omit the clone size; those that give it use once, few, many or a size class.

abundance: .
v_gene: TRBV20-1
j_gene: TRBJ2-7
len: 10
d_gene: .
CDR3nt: TGCAGTGCGAGTGTCGGCGAGCAGTACTTC
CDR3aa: CSASVGEQYF

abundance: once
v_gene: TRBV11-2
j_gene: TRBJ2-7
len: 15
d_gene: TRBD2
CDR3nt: TGTGCCAGCAGTTTTGGGGCGGGGGGCGACTACGAGCAGTACTTC
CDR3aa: CASSFGAGGDYEQYF

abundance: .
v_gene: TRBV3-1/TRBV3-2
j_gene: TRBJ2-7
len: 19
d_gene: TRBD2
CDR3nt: TGTGCCAGCAGCCACCCGGGAGGTAGCGGGAGGGCCGGTTCCTACGAGCAGTACTTC
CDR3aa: CASSHPGGSGRAGSYEQYF

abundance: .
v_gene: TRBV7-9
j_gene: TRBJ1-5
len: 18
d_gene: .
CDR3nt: TGTGCCAGCAGTTATGGGTCGGGGAAATCGGAGGCTAATCAGCCCCAGCATTTT
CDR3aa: CASSYGSGKSEANQPQHF

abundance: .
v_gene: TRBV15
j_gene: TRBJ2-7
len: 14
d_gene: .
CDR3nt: TGTGCCACCAGCAGAGACAGAAGCTCCTACGAGCAGTACTTC
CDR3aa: CATSRDRSSYEQYF

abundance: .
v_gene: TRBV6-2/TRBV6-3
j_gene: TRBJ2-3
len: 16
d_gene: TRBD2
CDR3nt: TGTGCCAGCAGTTATTCCCTAGCGGGAATGACAGATACGCAGTATTTT
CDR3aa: CASSYSLAGMTDTQYF

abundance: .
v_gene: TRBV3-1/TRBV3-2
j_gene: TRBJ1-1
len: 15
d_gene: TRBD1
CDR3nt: TGTGCCAGCAGCCACTCCGGACAGGGTAACACTGAAGCTTTCTTT
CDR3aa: CASSHSGQGNTEAFF

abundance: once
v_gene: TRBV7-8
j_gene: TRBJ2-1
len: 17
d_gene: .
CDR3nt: TGTGCCAGCAGCTCCAGGGGTGCGTCGAGCTCCTACAATGAGCAGTTCTTC
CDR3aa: CASSSRGASSSYNEQFF

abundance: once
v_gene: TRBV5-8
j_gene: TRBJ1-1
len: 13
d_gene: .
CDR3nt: TGTGCCAGCAGCTTGGATGAGGGAACTGAAGCTTTCTTT
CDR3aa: CASSLDEGTEAFF

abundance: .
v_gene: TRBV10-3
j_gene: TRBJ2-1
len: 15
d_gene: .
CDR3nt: TGTGCCATCAGTGAGTCCGGACAGCCCGGTGGGGAGCAGTTCTTC
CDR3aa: CAISESGQPGGEQFF

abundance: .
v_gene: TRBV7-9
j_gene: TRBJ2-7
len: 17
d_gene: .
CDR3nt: TGTGCCAGCAGCCCACTTTTGGGGCACCCACCTCCCTACGAGCAGTACTTC
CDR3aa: CASSPLLGHPPPYEQYF

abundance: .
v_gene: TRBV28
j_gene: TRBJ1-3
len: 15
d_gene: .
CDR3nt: TGTGCCAGCAGTTTGGCCCAGATCTCTGGAAACACCATATATTTT
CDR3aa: CASSLAQISGNTIYF

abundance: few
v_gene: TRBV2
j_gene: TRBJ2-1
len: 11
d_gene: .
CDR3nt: TGTGCCAGCAGTGAAAGCCATGAGCAGTTCTTC
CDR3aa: CASSESHEQFF

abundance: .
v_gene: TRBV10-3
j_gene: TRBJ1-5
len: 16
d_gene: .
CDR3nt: TGTGCCATCAGTGAGTCCAGGGTTTTGGGCAATCAGCCCCAGCATTTT
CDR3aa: CAISESRVLGNQPQHF